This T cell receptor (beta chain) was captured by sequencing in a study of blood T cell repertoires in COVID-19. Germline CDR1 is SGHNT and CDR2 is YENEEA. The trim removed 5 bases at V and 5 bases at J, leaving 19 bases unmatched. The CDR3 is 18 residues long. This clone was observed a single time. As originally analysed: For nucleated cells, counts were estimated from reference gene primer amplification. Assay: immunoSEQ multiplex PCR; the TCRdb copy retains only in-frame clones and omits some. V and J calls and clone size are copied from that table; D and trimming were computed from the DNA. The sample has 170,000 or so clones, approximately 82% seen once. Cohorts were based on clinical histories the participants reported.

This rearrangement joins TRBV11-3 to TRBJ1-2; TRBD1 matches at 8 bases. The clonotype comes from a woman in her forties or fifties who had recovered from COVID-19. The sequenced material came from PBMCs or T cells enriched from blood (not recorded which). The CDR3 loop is CASSPALGQEDPSYGYTF. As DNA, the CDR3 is TGTGCCAGCAGCCCGGCCCTGGGACAGGAGGACCCTTCGTATGGCTACACCTTC.